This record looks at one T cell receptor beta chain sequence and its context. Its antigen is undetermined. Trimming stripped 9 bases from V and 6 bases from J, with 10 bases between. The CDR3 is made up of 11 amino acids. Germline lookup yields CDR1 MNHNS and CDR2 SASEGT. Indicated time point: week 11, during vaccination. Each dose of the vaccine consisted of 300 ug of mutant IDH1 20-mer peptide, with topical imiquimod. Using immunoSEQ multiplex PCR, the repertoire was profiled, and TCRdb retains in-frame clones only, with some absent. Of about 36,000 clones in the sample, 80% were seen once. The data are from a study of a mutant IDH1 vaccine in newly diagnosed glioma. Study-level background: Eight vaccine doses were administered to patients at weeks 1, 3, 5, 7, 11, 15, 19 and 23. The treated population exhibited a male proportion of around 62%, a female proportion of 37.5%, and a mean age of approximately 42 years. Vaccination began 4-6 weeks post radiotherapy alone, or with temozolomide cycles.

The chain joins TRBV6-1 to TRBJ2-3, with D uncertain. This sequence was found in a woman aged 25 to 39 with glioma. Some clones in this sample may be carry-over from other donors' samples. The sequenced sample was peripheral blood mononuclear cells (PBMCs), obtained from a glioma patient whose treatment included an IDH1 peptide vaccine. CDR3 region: CASRFGDTQYF. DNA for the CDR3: TGTGCCAGTCGCTTCGGGGATACGCAGTATTTT.